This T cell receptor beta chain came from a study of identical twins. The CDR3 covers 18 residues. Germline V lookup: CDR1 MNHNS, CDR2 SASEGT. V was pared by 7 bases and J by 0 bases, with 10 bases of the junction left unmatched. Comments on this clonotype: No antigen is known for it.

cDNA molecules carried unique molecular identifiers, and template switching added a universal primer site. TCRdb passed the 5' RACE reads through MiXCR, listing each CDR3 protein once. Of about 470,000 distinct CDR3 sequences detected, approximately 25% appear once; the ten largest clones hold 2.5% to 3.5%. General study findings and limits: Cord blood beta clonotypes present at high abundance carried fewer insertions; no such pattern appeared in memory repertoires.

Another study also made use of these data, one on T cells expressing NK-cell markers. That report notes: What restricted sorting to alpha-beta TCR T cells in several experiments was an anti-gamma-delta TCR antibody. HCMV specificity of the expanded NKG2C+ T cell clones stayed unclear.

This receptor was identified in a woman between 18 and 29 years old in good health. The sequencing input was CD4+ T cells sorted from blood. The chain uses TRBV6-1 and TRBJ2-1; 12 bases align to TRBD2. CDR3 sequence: CASTRTSGASSSYNEQFF. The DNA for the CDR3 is TGTGCCAGCACCCGGACTAGCGGGGCATCGAGCTCCTACAATGAGCAGTTCTTC.